These T cell receptor beta chains were read from a single sample in a study of cytomegalovirus exposure and HLA in healthy donors. The data were produced by immunoSEQ multiplex PCR, yet TCRdb's version contains in-frame clones alone and is incomplete. The table lists 180,000 or so clones, around 75% of them singletons, with 2.5% to 3% in the top ten. Sequenced sample: PBMCs. These receptor sequences come from a female donor in good health and CMV-seronegative. Both conserved end residues are part of each CDR3. Fields, in order: CDR3 protein, CDR3 DNA, V gene, clone size, D gene, J gene. The D gene is left open where the match is weak. Clone size is given for some rows only: seen once, a few or many times, or a class if the clone is expanded.

CDR3: CASSPNVGLASSTDTQYF
DNA: TGTGCCAGCTCACCAAATGTAGGACTAGCGTCTAGCACAGATACGCAGTATTTT
V: TRBV18
size: NA
D: TRBD2
J: TRBJ2-3

CDR3: CASSFSAGLMNTEAFF
DNA: TGTGCCAGCAGCTTTTCGGCAGGGCTTATGAACACTGAAGCTTTCTTT
V: TRBV5-6
size: NA
D: NA
J: TRBJ1-1

CDR3: CASSKERGTSGGISYNEQFF
DNA: TGTGCCAGCAGCAAAGAGAGGGGGACTAGCGGGGGGATCTCCTACAATGAGCAGTTCTTC
V: TRBV21-1
size: NA
D: NA
J: TRBJ2-1

CDR3: CASSLRQGIHYEQYF
DNA: TGTGCCAGCAGTTTACGCCAGGGTATTCACTACGAGCAGTACTTC
V: TRBV27
size: NA
D: NA
J: TRBJ2-7

CDR3: CASSLFGREFYGYTF
DNA: TGTGCCAGCAGTTTATTTGGCAGGGAATTCTATGGCTACACCTTC
V: TRBV28
size: few
D: NA
J: TRBJ1-2

CDR3: CASSSTGLNSPLHF
DNA: TGTGCCAGCAGCTCGACAGGTTTGAATTCACCCCTCCACTTT
V: TRBV5-6
size: NA
D: NA
J: TRBJ1-6

CDR3: CASSWDISYEQYF
DNA: TGCGCCAGCAGCTGGGACATATCCTACGAGCAGTACTTC
V: TRBV4-1
size: NA
D: NA
J: TRBJ2-7

CDR3: CASSSGTGTDTQYF
DNA: TGTGCCAGCAGCTCCGGGACTGGCACAGATACGCAGTATTTT
V: TRBV5-4
size: NA
D: NA
J: TRBJ2-3

CDR3: CASSLSLAGEQYF
DNA: TGTGCCAGCAGCTTATCACTAGCGGGCGAGCAGTACTTC
V: TRBV7-7
size: NA
D: TRBD2
J: TRBJ2-7

CDR3: CASSGGGEGQFF
DNA: TGTGCCAGCAGTGGTGGAGGGGAAGGGCAGTTCTTC
V: TRBV2
size: NA
D: NA
J: TRBJ2-1

CDR3: CASSEYVTGNEKLFF
DNA: TGTGCCAGCAGTGAATATGTGACAGGGAACGAAAAACTGTTTTTT
V: TRBV2
size: NA
D: TRBD1
J: TRBJ1-4

CDR3: CAAQTGFSSYNEQFF
DNA: TGTGCCGCACAAACAGGGTTCAGCTCCTACAATGAGCAGTTCTTC
V: TRBV6-1
size: NA
D: NA
J: TRBJ2-1

CDR3: CASSWTSAFRADSYNEQFF
DNA: TGTGCCAGCAGCTGGACTAGCGCGTTTCGTGCCGATTCCTACAATGAGCAGTTCTTC
V: TRBV5-6
size: NA
D: TRBD2
J: TRBJ2-1

CDR3: CATIAGTSTDTQYF
DNA: TGTGCCACCATAGCCGGGACTAGCACAGATACGCAGTATTTT
V: TRBV14
size: NA
D: NA
J: TRBJ2-3

CDR3: CASSSRGLSTDTQYF
DNA: TGTGCCAGCAGTTCCAGGGGGCTGAGCACAGATACGCAGTATTTT
V: TRBV27
size: NA
D: TRBD1
J: TRBJ2-3

CDR3: CAISESPLSISYEQYF
DNA: TGTGCCATCAGTGAGTCCCCTTTGAGCATAAGCTACGAGCAGTACTTC
V: TRBV10-3
size: NA
D: NA
J: TRBJ2-7

CDR3: CASSLRRGPDTQYF
DNA: TGTGCCAGCAGCTTAAGGCGTGGGCCAGATACGCAGTATTTT
V: TRBV7-6
size: once
D: NA
J: TRBJ2-3

CDR3: CSATRQYEQYF
DNA: TGCAGCGCCACTAGGCAGTACGAGCAGTACTTC
V: TRBV29-1
size: NA
D: NA
J: TRBJ2-7

CDR3: CASRGTGTGGEEQYF
DNA: TGTGCCAGCAGGGGTACCGGGACAGGGGGTGAGGAGCAGTACTTC
V: TRBV6-1
size: once
D: TRBD1
J: TRBJ2-7

CDR3: CASSVTGGYQETQYF
DNA: TGTGCCAGCAGCGTAACCGGGGGTTACCAAGAGACCCAGTACTTC
V: TRBV9
size: NA
D: NA
J: TRBJ2-5

CDR3: CASSVEASGTQETQYF
DNA: TGTGCCAGCAGCGTAGAGGCTAGCGGGACCCAAGAGACCCAGTACTTC
V: TRBV9
size: NA
D: TRBD2
J: TRBJ2-5

CDR3: CASSFPKTSGGGETSTDTQYF
DNA: TGTGCCAGCAGCTTCCCCAAGACTAGCGGTGGGGGTGAAACTAGCACAGATACGCAGTATTTT
V: TRBV7-8
size: few
D: TRBD2
J: TRBJ2-3

CDR3: CATSRDSGQGAPGYTF
DNA: TGTGCCACCAGCAGAGATTCGGGACAGGGGGCGCCTGGCTACACCTTC
V: TRBV15
size: NA
D: TRBD1
J: TRBJ1-2

CDR3: CASSLRTLSTGYEQYF
DNA: TGTGCCAGCAGCTTACGCACCTTATCGACCGGGTACGAGCAGTACTTC
V: TRBV7-2
size: NA
D: NA
J: TRBJ2-7

CDR3: CASSLVSGTSGNF
DNA: TGTGCCAGCAGCTTAGTTTCCGGGACTAGCGGCAATTTT
V: TRBV7-2
size: NA
D: TRBD2
J: TRBJ2-3

CDR3: CASSPRASSETQYF
DNA: TGCGCCAGCAGCCCCAGGGCAAGCTCAGAGACCCAGTACTTC
V: TRBV4-3
size: few
D: NA
J: TRBJ2-5

CDR3: CASSLGAGLQFF
DNA: TGTGCCAGCAGCTTAGGGGCAGGGTTACAGTTCTTC
V: TRBV11-2
size: NA
D: NA
J: TRBJ2-1

CDR3: CASTEGAPMNTEAFF
DNA: TGTGCCAGCACCGAGGGGGCCCCGATGAACACTGAAGCTTTCTTT
V: TRBV2
size: NA
D: TRBD1
J: TRBJ1-1

CDR3: CSSSFEGTGLHQPQHF
DNA: TGTTCCAGCAGCTTTGAGGGGACAGGCCTCCATCAGCCCCAGCATTTT
V: TRBV7-9
size: NA
D: TRBD1
J: TRBJ1-5

CDR3: CAGLAGGTGELFF
DNA: TGTGCCGGACTAGCGGGAGGAACCGGGGAGCTGTTTTTT
V: TRBV6-6
size: NA
D: TRBD2
J: TRBJ2-2

CDR3: CASLRGRGGDGQYF
DNA: TGTGCCAGCTTACGAGGGCGAGGGGGGGACGGGCAGTACTTC
V: TRBV2
size: NA
D: NA
J: TRBJ2-7

CDR3: CASSVPMAGGYNEQFF
DNA: TGTGCCAGCAGCGTACCCATGGCGGGAGGGTACAATGAGCAGTTCTTC
V: TRBV9
size: NA
D: TRBD2
J: TRBJ2-1

CDR3: CASSYKQAPYEQYF
DNA: TGTGCCAGCAGTTACAAACAGGCGCCTTACGAGCAGTACTTC
V: TRBV28
size: NA
D: NA
J: TRBJ2-7

CDR3: CAWSQGGDQPQHF
DNA: TGTGCCTGGAGTCAAGGGGGTGATCAGCCCCAGCATTTT
V: TRBV30
size: few
D: NA
J: TRBJ1-5

CDR3: CASSVAAPLNTQYF
DNA: TGTGCCAGCAGTGTCGCGGCTCCTCTCAATACGCAGTATTTT
V: TRBV6-1
size: NA
D: NA
J: TRBJ2-3

CDR3: CATSRDRGGLNTEAFF
DNA: TGTGCCACCAGCAGAGATCGAGGGGGATTGAACACTGAAGCTTTCTTT
V: TRBV15
size: NA
D: NA
J: TRBJ1-1

CDR3: CASSSVTGGTDTQYF
DNA: TGTGCCAGCAGCTCAGTGACAGGGGGCACAGATACGCAGTATTTT
V: TRBV7-9
size: NA
D: TRBD1
J: TRBJ2-3

CDR3: CATTEAGEYNEQFF
DNA: TGTGCTACCACCGAAGCGGGGGAGTACAATGAGCAGTTCTTC
V: TRBV12-5
size: NA
D: TRBD2
J: TRBJ2-1

CDR3: CASSPSRWDRVEETQYF
DNA: TGTGCCAGCAGTCCCTCACGATGGGACAGGGTGGAGGAGACCCAGTACTTC
V: TRBV25-1
size: NA
D: TRBD1
J: TRBJ2-5

CDR3: CASSFWTGGSSPLHF
DNA: TGTGCCAGCAGCTTTTGGACAGGGGGCAGTTCACCCCTCCACTTT
V: TRBV7-9
size: few
D: TRBD1
J: TRBJ1-6

CDR3: CASSQGPYGYTF
DNA: TGTGCCAGCAGCCAAGGGCCGTATGGCTACACCTTC
V: TRBV4-2
size: NA
D: NA
J: TRBJ1-2

CDR3: CASSEMGGREKLFF
DNA: TGTGCCAGCAGCGAAATGGGGGGACGTGAAAAACTGTTTTTT
V: TRBV6-1
size: NA
D: NA
J: TRBJ1-4

CDR3: CASRRGTDNEQFF
DNA: TGTGCAAGTCGCCGCGGGACCGACAATGAGCAGTTCTTC
V: TRBV12-2
size: NA
D: NA
J: TRBJ2-1

CDR3: CASSPPTGTGKETQYF
DNA: TGTGCCAGCAGCCCCCCAACCGGGACAGGGAAAGAGACCCAGTACTTC
V: TRBV5-4
size: NA
D: TRBD1
J: TRBJ2-5